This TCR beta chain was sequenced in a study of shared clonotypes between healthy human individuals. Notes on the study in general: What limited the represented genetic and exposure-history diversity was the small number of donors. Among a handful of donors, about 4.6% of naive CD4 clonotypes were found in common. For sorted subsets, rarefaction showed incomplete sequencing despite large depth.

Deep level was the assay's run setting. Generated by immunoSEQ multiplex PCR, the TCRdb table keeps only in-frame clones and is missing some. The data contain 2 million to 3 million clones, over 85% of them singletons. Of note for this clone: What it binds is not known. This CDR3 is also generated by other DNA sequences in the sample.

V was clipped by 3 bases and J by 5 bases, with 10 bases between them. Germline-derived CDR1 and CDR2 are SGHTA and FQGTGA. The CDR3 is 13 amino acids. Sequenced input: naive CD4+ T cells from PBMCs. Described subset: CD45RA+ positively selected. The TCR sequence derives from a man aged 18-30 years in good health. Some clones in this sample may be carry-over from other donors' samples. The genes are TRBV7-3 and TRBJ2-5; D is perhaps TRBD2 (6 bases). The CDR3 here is CASSLSGGETQYF. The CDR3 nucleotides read TGTGCCAGCAGCTTGAGTGGGGGGGAGACCCAGTACTTC.